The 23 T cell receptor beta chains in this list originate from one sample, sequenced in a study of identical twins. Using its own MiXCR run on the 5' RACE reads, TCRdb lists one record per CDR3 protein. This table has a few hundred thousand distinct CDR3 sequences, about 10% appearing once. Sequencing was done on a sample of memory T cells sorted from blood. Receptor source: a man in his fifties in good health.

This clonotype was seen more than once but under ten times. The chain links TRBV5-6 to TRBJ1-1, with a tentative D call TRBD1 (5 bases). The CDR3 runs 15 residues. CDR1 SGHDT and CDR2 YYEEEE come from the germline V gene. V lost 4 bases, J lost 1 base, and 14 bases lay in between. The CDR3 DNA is TGTGCCAGCAGCCGAACCGCGGGGGGGAACACTGAAGCTTTCTTT. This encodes CASSRTAGGNTEAFF.

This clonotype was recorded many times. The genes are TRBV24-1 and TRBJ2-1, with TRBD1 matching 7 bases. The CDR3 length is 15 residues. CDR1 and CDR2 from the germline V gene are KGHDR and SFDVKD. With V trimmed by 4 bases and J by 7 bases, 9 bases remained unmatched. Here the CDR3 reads CATSEGRTGQNEQFF. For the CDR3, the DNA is TGTGCCACCAGTGAAGGTCGGACAGGACAAAATGAGCAGTTCTTC.

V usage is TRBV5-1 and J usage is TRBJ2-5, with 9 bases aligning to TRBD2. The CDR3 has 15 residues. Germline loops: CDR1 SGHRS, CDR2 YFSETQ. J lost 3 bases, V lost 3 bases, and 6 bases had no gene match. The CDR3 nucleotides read TGCGCCAGCAGCTGGTCCGGGACTAGCAAAGAGACCCAGTACTTC. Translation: CASSWSGTSKETQYF.

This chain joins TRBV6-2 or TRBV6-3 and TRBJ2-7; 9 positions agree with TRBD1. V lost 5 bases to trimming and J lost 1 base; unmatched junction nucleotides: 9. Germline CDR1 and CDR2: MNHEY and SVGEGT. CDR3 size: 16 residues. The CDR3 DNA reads TGTGCCAGCAGTACCCAAAGGACAGGGGCATCCTACGAGCAGTACTTC. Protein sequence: CASSTQRTGASYEQYF.

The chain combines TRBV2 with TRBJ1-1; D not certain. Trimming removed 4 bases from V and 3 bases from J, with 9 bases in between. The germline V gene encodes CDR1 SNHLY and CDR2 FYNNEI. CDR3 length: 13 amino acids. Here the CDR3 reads CASSVRTDTEAFF. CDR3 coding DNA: TGTGCCAGCAGTGTCAGGACGGACACTGAAGCTTTCTTT.

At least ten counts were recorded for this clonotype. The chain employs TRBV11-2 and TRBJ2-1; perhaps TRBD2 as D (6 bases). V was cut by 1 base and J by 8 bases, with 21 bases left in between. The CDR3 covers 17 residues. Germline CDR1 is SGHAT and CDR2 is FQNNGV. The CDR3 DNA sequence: TGTGCCAGCAGCTTAGGGGTCCCTACCTCCGGGGAGGATGAGCAGTTCTTC. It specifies CASSLGVPTSGEDEQFF.

The CDR3 DNA reads as TGTGCCAGCAGCCAAATAGGGGCTGGTGGCTACACCTTC. This gives the protein CASSQIGAGGYTF. The rearrangement joins TRBV3-1 to TRBJ1-2, with a possible D match to TRBD1 (5 bases). Trimming removed 2 bases from V and 7 bases from J, with 11 bases in between. The germline gives CDR1 LGHDT, CDR2 YNNKEL (reference sequence). The CDR3 consists of 13 residues.

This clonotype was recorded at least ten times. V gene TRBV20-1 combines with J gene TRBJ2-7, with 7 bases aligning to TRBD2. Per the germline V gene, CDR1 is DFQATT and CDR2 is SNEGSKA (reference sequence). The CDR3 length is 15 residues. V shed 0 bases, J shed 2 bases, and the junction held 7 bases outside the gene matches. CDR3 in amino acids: CSARDAGESTYEQYF. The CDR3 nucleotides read TGCAGTGCTAGAGATGCGGGGGAAAGTACCTACGAGCAGTACTTC.

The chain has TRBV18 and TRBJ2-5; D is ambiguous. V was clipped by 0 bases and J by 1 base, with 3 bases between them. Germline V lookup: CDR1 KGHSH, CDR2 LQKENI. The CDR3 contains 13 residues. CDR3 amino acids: CASSPPVQETQYF. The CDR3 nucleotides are TGTGCCAGCTCACCACCTGTCCAAGAGACCCAGTACTTC. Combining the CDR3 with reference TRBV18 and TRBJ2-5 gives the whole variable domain NAGVMQNPRHLVRRRGQEARLRCSPMKGHSHVYWYRQLPEEGLKFMVYLQKENIIDESGMPKERFSAEFPKEGPSILRIQQVVRGDSAAYFCASSPPVQETQYFGPGTRLLVL.

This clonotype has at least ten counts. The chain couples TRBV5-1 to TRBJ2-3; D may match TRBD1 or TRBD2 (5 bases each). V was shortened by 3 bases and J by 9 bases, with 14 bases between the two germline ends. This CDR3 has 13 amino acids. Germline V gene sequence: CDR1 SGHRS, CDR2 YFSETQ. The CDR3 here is CASSSMGVATQYF. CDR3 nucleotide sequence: TGCGCCAGCAGCTCCATGGGGGTGGCCACGCAGTATTTT.

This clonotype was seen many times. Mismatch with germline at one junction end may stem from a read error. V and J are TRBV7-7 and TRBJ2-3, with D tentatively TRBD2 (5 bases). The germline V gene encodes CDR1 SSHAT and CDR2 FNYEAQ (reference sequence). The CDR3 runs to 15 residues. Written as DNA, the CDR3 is TGTGCTAGCAGCTTAGCAGGAGGTGATTTCGATACGCAGTATTTT. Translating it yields CASSLAGGDFDTQYF.

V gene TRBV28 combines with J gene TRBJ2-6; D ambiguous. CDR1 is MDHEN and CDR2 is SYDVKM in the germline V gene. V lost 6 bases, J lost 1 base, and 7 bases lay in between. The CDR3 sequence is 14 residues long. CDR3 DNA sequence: TGTGCCAGCAGGGGTACTTCTGGGGCCAACGTCCTGACTTTC. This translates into CASRGTSGANVLTF.

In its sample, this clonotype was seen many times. CDR3: CSARPSNEQFF. CDR3 sequence (DNA): TGCAGTGCTAGGCCGAGCAATGAGCAGTTCTTC. The chain carries TRBV20-1 and TRBJ2-1, with D unclear. The CDR3 runs to 11 residues. Germline V lookup: CDR1 DFQATT, CDR2 SNEGSKA (reference sequence). With 3 bases removed from V and 6 bases from J, the gap between germline ends came to 6 bases.

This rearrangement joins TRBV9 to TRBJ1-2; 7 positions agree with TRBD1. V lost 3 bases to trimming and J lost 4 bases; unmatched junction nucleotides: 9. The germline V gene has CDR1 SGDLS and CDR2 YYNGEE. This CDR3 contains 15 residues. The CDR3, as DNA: TGTGCCAGCAGCGCCATACCCTCAGGGGGCTATGGCTACACCTTC. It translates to CASSAIPSGGYGYTF.

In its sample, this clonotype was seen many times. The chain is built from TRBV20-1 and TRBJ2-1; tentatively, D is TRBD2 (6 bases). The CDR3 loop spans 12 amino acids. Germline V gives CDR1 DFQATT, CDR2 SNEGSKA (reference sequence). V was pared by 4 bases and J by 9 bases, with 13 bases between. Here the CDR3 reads CSATLARSEQFF. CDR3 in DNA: TGCAGTGCTACGCTAGCGAGGAGTGAGCAGTTCTTC.

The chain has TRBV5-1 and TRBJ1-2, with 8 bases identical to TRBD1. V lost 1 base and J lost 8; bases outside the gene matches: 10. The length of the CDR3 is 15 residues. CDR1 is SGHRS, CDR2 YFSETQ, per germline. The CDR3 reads CASSLSPGGLEGYTF. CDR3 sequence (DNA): TGCGCCAGCAGCTTGTCCCCAGGGGGCCTAGAGGGCTACACCTTC.

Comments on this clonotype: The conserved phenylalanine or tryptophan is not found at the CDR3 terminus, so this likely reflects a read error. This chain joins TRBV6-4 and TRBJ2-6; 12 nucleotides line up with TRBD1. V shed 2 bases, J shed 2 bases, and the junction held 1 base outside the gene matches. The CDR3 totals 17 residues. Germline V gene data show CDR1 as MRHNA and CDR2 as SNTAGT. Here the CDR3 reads CASSDRDRGPGANVLTL. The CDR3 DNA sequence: TGTGCCAGCAGTGACCGGGACAGGGGGCCTGGGGCCAACGTCCTGACTCTC.

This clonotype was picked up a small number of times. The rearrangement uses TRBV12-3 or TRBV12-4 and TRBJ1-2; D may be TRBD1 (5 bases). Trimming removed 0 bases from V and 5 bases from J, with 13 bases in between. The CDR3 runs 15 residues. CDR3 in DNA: TGTGCCAGCAGTTTAGCGCTAAGACAGAATTATGGCTACACCTTC. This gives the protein CASSLALRQNYGYTF.

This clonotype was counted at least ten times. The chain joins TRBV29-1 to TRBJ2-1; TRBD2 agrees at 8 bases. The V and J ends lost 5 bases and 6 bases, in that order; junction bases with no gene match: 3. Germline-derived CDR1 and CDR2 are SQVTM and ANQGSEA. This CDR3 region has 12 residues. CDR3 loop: CSVLGRVNEQFF. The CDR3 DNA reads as TGCAGCGTTCTCGGGAGGGTCAATGAGCAGTTCTTC.

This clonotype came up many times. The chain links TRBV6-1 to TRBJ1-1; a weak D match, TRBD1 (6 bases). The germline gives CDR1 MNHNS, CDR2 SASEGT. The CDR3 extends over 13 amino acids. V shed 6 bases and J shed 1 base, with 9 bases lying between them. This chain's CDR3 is CASREQGNTEAFF. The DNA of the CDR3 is TGTGCCAGCAGAGAACAGGGGAACACTGAAGCTTTCTTT.

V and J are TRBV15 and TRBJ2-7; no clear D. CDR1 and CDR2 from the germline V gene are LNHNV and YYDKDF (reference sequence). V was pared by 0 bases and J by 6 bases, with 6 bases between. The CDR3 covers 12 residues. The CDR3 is CATSRERVEQYF. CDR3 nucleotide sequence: TGTGCCACCAGCAGAGAGCGAGTCGAGCAGTACTTC.

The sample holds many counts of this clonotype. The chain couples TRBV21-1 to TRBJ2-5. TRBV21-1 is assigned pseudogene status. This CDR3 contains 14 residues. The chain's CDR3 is CASSKAGVEETQYF. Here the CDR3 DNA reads TGTGCCAGCAGCAAGGCCGGGGTAGAAGAGACCCAGTACTTC.

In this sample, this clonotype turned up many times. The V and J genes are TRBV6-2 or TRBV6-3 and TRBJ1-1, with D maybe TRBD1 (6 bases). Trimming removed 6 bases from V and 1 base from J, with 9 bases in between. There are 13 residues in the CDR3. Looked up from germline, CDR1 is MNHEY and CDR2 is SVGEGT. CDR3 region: CASRQGRNTEAFF. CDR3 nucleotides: TGTGCCAGCAGACAGGGCCGGAACACTGAAGCTTTCTTT.